A selection of T cell receptor beta chains follows, all from one sample in a study of T-cell reconstitution after alpha-beta-depleted transplantation in children. One entry per CDR3 protein results from TCRdb running MiXCR on the PCR reads. The sample lists fewer than 250,000 distinct CDR3 sequences; less than 9% were seen once. This material consisted of PBMCs, mostly from graft donor cells, taken 180 days after TCRalphabeta/CD19-depleted stem cell transplant. These receptors originate from a male patient younger than 18 who had a stem cell transplant for acute lymphoblastic leukemia, so the T cells may come from the graft donor. Each CDR3 is given with its conserved first and last residue. D genes are given only for firm matches. For some rows the clone size is stated as once, few or many, or as a class when expanded; others skip it.

clone size,J gene,V gene,D gene,CDR3 protein,CDR3 DNA
many,TRBJ2-3,TRBV19,TRBD1,CASSIDFRGGQGGADTQYF,TGTGCCAGTAGTATAGATTTTCGAGGAGGACAGGGTGGAGCAGATACGCAGTATTTT
many,TRBJ2-2,TRBV13,TRBD2,CASSLRREYDTGELFF,TGTGCCAGCAGCTTAAGGCGGGAGTACGACACCGGGGAGCTGTTTTTT
-,TRBJ2-7,TRBV3-1,-,CACSQEEDSAYEQYF,TGTGCCTGCAGCCAAGAAGAAGATTCCGCCTACGAGCAGTACTTC
many,TRBJ2-1,TRBV10-3,TRBD2,CAISVGAGGYNEQFF,TGTGCCATCAGTGTGGGAGCGGGAGGGTACAATGAGCAGTTCTTC
few,TRBJ2-7,TRBV2,-,CASSGQAYEQYF,TGTGCCAGCAGTGGGCAGGCCTACGAGCAGTACTTC
many,TRBJ2-3,TRBV7-9,TRBD1,CASSPYVRGTGKSPHTDTQYF,TGTGCCAGCAGCCCGTACGTAAGGGGGACAGGGAAGAGCCCACACACAGATACGCAGTATTTT
many,TRBJ2-2,TRBV5-1,-,CASSLDQTDTGELFF,TGCGCCAGCAGCTTGGACCAGACAGACACCGGGGAGCTGTTTTTT
many,TRBJ2-7,TRBV4-1,-,CASSKATAYYEQYF,TGCGCCAGCAGCAAAGCCACTGCTTACTACGAGCAGTACTTC
-,TRBJ2-7,TRBV7-6,-,CASSLARRQGTHEQYF,TGTGCCAGCAGCTTAGCGCGCCGGCAGGGTACCCACGAGCAGTACTTC
few,TRBJ1-5,TRBV4-1,TRBD1,CASSQALGTGDNQPQHF,TGCGCCAGCAGCCAAGCACTGGGGACAGGGGACAATCAGCCCCAGCATTTT
many,TRBJ1-3,TRBV12-3/TRBV12-4,-,CASRPDSSGNTIYF,TGTGCCAGCAGGCCTGACAGCTCTGGAAACACCATATATTTT
many,TRBJ2-7,TRBV20-1,TRBD2,CSARDGGRAVGEQYF,TGCAGTGCTAGAGATGGAGGGAGGGCCGTAGGAGAGCAGTACTTC
many,TRBJ2-5,TRBV7-7,TRBD2,CASSLGLTSGGKTQYF,TGTGCCAGCAGCTTAGGTTTAACTAGCGGGGGGAAGACCCAGTACTTC
many,TRBJ2-7,TRBV7-2,TRBD2,CASSPQRGATGEQYF,TGTGCCAGCAGCCCTCAGCGGGGGGCCACAGGGGAGCAGTACTTC
-,TRBJ1-6,TRBV18,-,CASSPGISYNSPLHF,TGTGCCAGCTCGCCAGGGATCTCCTATAATTCACCCCTCCACTTT
many,TRBJ1-4,TRBV28,TRBD1,CASVPRGREKLFF,TGTGCCAGCGTACCGAGGGGGCGAGAAAAACTGTTTTTT
many,TRBJ2-4,TRBV7-9,TRBD1,CASSPLDRGLGNIQYF,TGTGCCAGCAGCCCTCTGGACAGGGGGCTCGGAAACATTCAGTACTTC
many,TRBJ2-5,TRBV9,-,CASSVGVGETQYF,TGTGCCAGCAGCGTAGGGGTCGGGGAGACCCAGTACTTC
many,TRBJ2-5,TRBV4-3,TRBD2,CASSLWGLAGETQYF,TGCGCCAGCAGTCTCTGGGGACTAGCGGGAGAGACCCAGTACTTC
many,TRBJ1-2,TRBV2,-,CASGGADNYGYTF,TGTGCCAGCGGCGGGGCGGACAACTATGGCTACACCTTC
many,TRBJ2-7,TRBV7-2,TRBD1,CASSFRTGDYEQYF,TGTGCCAGCAGCTTCCGGACAGGGGACTACGAGCAGTACTTC
-,TRBJ2-1,TRBV4-3,-,CASSQGQVNYNEQFF,TGCGCCAGCAGCCAAGGACAGGTTAACTACAATGAGCAGTTCTTC
few,TRBJ1-5,TRBV15,TRBD1,CATSEDSDRGWILGNQPQHF,TGTGCCACCAGCGAAGACTCGGACAGGGGGTGGATATTAGGAAATCAGCCCCAGCATTTT
many,TRBJ2-5,TRBV5-1,-,CASSLAPRGGETQYF,TGCGCCAGCAGCTTGGCACCAAGAGGGGGGGAGACCCAGTACTTC
many,TRBJ1-1,TRBV7-9,TRBD1,CASSFATGAQAFF,TGTGCCAGCAGCTTTGCCACAGGGGCTCAAGCTTTCTTT
many,TRBJ1-1,TRBV3-1,TRBD1,CASSGQGQAFF,TGTGCCAGCAGCGGACAGGGGCAAGCTTTCTTT
many,TRBJ1-4,TRBV5-1,TRBD1,CASSSTGGPNEKLFF,TGCGCCAGCAGCTCCACAGGGGGACCTAATGAAAAACTGTTTTTT
-,TRBJ2-1,TRBV19,TRBD1,CASTGGVSYNEQFF,TGTGCCAGTACAGGGGGTGTCTCCTACAATGAGCAGTTCTTC
many,TRBJ1-1,TRBV29-1,-,CSGGFPWSTEAFF,TGCAGCGGCGGTTTCCCATGGAGCACTGAAGCTTTCTTT
many,TRBJ1-2,TRBV20-1,TRBD1,CSAEPQGSYGYTF,TGCAGTGCCGAACCACAGGGGTCCTATGGCTACACCTTC
many,TRBJ2-7,TRBV7-8,-,CASSLSDGSYEQYF,TGTGCCAGCAGCTTATCCGACGGTTCCTACGAGCAGTACTTC
few,TRBJ2-5,TRBV7-9,TRBD1,CASSPRTGRAETQYF,TGTGCCAGCAGCCCCCGGACAGGGCGGGCGGAGACCCAGTACTTC
many,TRBJ2-7,TRBV7-3,-,CASSLSAGFSYEQYF,TGTGCCAGCAGCTTAAGCGCAGGGTTCTCCTACGAGCAGTACTTC
many,TRBJ2-3,TRBV6-2/TRBV6-3,TRBD1,CASTYEGAATDTQYF,TGTGCCAGCACCTACGAGGGGGCTGCCACAGATACGCAGTATTTT
many,TRBJ2-7,TRBV5-5,TRBD1,CASMGQGWFGEQYF,TGTGCCAGCATGGGACAGGGGTGGTTTGGGGAGCAGTACTTC
many,TRBJ2-3,TRBV7-2,TRBD2,CASIKRLAGGPYTQYF,TGTGCCAGCATCAAACGACTAGCGGGGGGGCCGTATACGCAGTATTTT
few,TRBJ2-7,TRBV6-1,TRBD2,CASVGTSGGFSYEQYF,TGTGCCAGCGTGGGGACTAGCGGGGGGTTCTCCTACGAGCAGTACTTC
-,TRBJ2-7,TRBV5-6,-,CASLPGVLYEQYF,TGTGCCAGTCTGCCGGGGGTTCTCTACGAGCAGTACTTC
few,TRBJ2-3,TRBV14,-,CASSPPLARDPPTDTQYF,TGTGCCAGCAGCCCCCCTTTGGCCCGGGACCCACCCACAGATACGCAGTATTTT
many,TRBJ1-5,TRBV20-1,TRBD1,CSASASGGARNQPQHF,TGCAGTGCTAGCGCTTCAGGGGGCGCGCGCAATCAGCCCCAGCATTTT
-,TRBJ1-3,TRBV12-5,-,CASGLSPRTLSGNTIYF,TGTGCTAGTGGTTTGTCACCACGGACACTCTCTGGAAACACCATATATTTT
-,TRBJ2-4,TRBV12-3/TRBV12-4,TRBD1,CASRRTGVNIQYF,TGTGCCAGCAGGCGGACAGGGGTGAACATTCAGTACTTC
many,TRBJ1-2,TRBV28,TRBD1,CASSPLTGTGYTF,TGTGCCAGCAGCCCCTTGACAGGGACGGGCTACACCTTC
few,TRBJ2-5,TRBV20-1,TRBD1,CSAELQGAGETQYF,TGCAGTGCAGAACTCCAGGGGGCCGGGGAGACCCAGTACTTC
many,TRBJ1-5,TRBV19,-,CASSIGNQPQHF,TGTGCCAGTAGTATAGGGAATCAGCCCCAGCATTTT
many,TRBJ2-3,TRBV20-1,TRBD1,CSAPPGQGAQDTQYF,TGCAGTGCTCCTCCGGGACAGGGGGCGCAAGATACGCAGTATTTT
many,TRBJ1-2,TRBV12-3/TRBV12-4,-,CASSFPSYGYTF,TGTGCCAGCAGTTTCCCTAGCTATGGCTACACCTTC
many,TRBJ1-1,TRBV6-1,-,CASSEANWVNTEAFF,TGTGCCAGCAGTGAAGCAAATTGGGTCAACACTGAAGCTTTCTTT
-,TRBJ2-5,TRBV6-6,TRBD2,CASRREGETQYF,TGTGCCAGCAGGCGGGAGGGAGAGACCCAGTACTTC
many,TRBJ2-1,TRBV20-1,TRBD2,CSANTHSGIYNEQFF,TGCAGTGCCAATACCCATAGCGGGATCTACAATGAGCAGTTCTTC
-,TRBJ2-7,TRBV12-5,TRBD2,CASGLVLLGLAGASNDYEQYF,TGTGCTAGTGGTTTGGTACTCCTTGGACTAGCGGGGGCCAGCAATGACTACGAGCAGTACTTC
many,TRBJ1-4,TRBV14,-,CASSQDPGGRAKLFF,TGTGCCAGCAGCCAAGATCCCGGCGGACGGGCAAAACTGTTTTTT
many,TRBJ2-5,TRBV7-6,TRBD1,CASSPGQGWRETQYF,TGTGCCAGCAGCCCGGGACAGGGGTGGCGGGAGACCCAGTACTTC
many,TRBJ2-7,TRBV9,-,CASSGAGEEQYF,TGTGCCAGCAGCGGGGCCGGGGAGGAGCAGTACTTC
many,TRBJ2-7,TRBV9,-,CASSVGQEPLYEQYF,TGTGCCAGCAGCGTAGGGCAGGAGCCTCTCTACGAGCAGTACTTC
many,TRBJ2-4,TRBV13,-,CASSPIAQRDRAVTGDIQYF,TGTGCCAGCAGCCCAATAGCTCAACGGGACAGAGCTGTTACGGGAGACATTCAGTACTTC
many,TRBJ2-1,TRBV24-1,TRBD2,CATSDSRTSGGSGGEQFF,TGTGCCACCAGTGATTCCCGGACTAGCGGGGGATCAGGAGGTGAGCAGTTCTTC
many,TRBJ1-1,TRBV29-1,-,CSALHPNTEAFF,TGCAGCGCATTACACCCGAACACTGAAGCTTTCTTT
many,TRBJ2-5,TRBV7-2,-,CASSFPGALQETQYF,TGTGCCAGCAGCTTCCCAGGGGCGTTACAAGAGACCCAGTACTTC
-,TRBJ2-5,TRBV5-4,TRBD2,CASSLRLAAQETQYF,TGTGCCAGCAGCCTTCGACTAGCGGCACAAGAGACCCAGTACTTC